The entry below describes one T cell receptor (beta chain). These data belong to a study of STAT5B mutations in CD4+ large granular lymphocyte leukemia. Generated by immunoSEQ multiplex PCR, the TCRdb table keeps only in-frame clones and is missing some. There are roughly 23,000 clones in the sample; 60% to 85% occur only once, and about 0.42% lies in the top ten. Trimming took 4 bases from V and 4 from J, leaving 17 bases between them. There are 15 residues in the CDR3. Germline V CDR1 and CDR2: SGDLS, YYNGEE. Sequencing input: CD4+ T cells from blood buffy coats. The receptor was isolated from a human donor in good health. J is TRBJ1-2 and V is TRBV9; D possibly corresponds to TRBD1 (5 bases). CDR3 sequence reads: CASSPQDRGTYGYTF. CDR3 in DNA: TGTGCCAGCAGCCCACAAGACCGGGGGACCTATGGCTACACCTTC.